The 9 T cell receptor beta chains presented below share a single source sample, sequenced in a study of T-cell reconstitution after alpha-beta-depleted transplantation in children. Preparation of the TCRbeta library was carried out with unique molecular identifiers. One entry per CDR3 protein, called by TCRdb with MiXCR from the PCR reads. The repertoire has 700,000 to 950,000 distinct CDR3 sequences, 16% of them found once; the top ten carry approximately 5%. The source material was PBMCs, mostly from graft donor cells, sampled 360 days after TCRalphabeta/CD19-depleted stem cell transplant. Receptor source: a male patient under 18 who had a stem cell transplant for acute lymphoblastic leukemia, so the T cells may come from the graft donor.

This clonotype was seen more than once but under ten times. This chain connects TRBV12-3 or TRBV12-4 to TRBJ2-2, with 8 bases lining up with TRBD1. Germline trimming cut 7 bases from V and 4 bases from J; bases unmatched to any gene: 8. There are 15 residues in the CDR3. The CDR3 loop reads CASIRTGRGTGELFF. The CDR3 bases are TGTGCCAGCATCAGGACAGGGCGAGGCACCGGGGAGCTGTTTTTT.

This clonotype occurred a few times. The chain combines TRBV5-1 with TRBJ2-1; D not resolved. Germline V gives CDR1 SGHRS, CDR2 YFSETQ. V lost 4 bases and J 7 bases, leaving 30 bases between the germline ends. The CDR3 is made up of 19 amino acids. This CDR3 is CASSPYPSVAAGAGNEQFF. The CDR3 DNA reads TGCGCCAGCAGCCCCTACCCCTCTGTGGCGGCTGGAGCTGGGAATGAGCAGTTCTTC.

This clonotype was counted a few times. The chain employs TRBV20-1 and TRBJ1-5; the match to TRBD1 covers 9 bases. V lost 5 bases and J lost 0; bases outside the gene matches: 2. The CDR3 is 14 amino acids. CDR1 and CDR2 from the germline V gene are DFQATT and SNEGSKA (reference sequence). In DNA, the CDR3 is TGCAGTGCTGGGACAGGGCTTAGCAATCAGCCCCAGCATTTT. Translating gives CSAGTGLSNQPQHF.

The chain links TRBV7-2 to TRBJ2-1; D gene uncertain. The CDR3 loop spans 16 amino acids. The V gene lost 0 bases and the J gene lost 6 bases, with 15 bases spanning the gap. The germline CDR1 and CDR2 sequences are SGHTA and FQGNSA. The DNA for the CDR3 is TGTGCCAGCAGCTTAGCGCGATGGCTGCGAGGCAATGAGCAGTTCTTC. Amino acid sequence: CASSLARWLRGNEQFF.

V is TRBV5-1 and J is TRBJ2-2; D unresolved. CDR3 length: 15 amino acids. V was shortened by 0 bases and J by 2 bases, with 8 bases between the two germline ends. The V gene's germline CDR1 is SGHRS and CDR2 YFSETQ. CDR3 loop: CASSLESTNTGELFF. The CDR3 DNA reads as TGCGCCAGCAGCTTGGAGAGCACCAACACCGGGGAGCTGTTTTTT.

This clonotype appeared a few times. V gene TRBV5-1 combines with J gene TRBJ2-1, with 7 bases identical to TRBD1. J was trimmed by 5 bases and V by 0 bases; bases with no gene match: 8. The CDR3 totals 16 residues. Per germline, CDR1 SGHRS and CDR2 YFSETQ. The CDR3 loop reads CASSLGDRETNNEQFF. In DNA form, the CDR3 reads TGCGCCAGCAGCTTGGGAGACAGGGAGACCAACAATGAGCAGTTCTTC.

V usage is TRBV9 and J usage is TRBJ2-7; D not resolved. Germline V gene lookup returns CDR1 SGDLS and CDR2 YYNGEE. The ends were cut back, 0 bases at V and 1 base at J, with 8 bases in the middle. CDR3 length: 14 amino acids. The CDR3 spells CASSVGVGSYEQYF. CDR3 in DNA: TGTGCCAGCAGCGTAGGAGTCGGATCCTACGAGCAGTACTTC.

The V call is TRBV7-9, the J call TRBJ1-1, with D perhaps matching TRBD1 (5 bases). The CDR3 extends over 15 amino acids. V was trimmed by 5 bases and J by 0 bases, leaving 13 bases between them. Germline assignment: CDR1 SEHNR and CDR2 FQNEAQ (reference sequence). CDR3 amino acids: CASSAAGNLNTEAFF. The CDR3 DNA reads as TGTGCCAGCAGCGCCGCAGGGAACCTGAACACTGAAGCTTTCTTT.

The chain recombines TRBV4-1 with TRBJ2-7; 7 nucleotides line up with TRBD1. J was trimmed by 6 bases and V by 0 bases; bases with no gene match: 20. Germline lookup yields CDR1 MGHRA and CDR2 YSYEKL. The CDR3 runs 19 residues. The CDR3 nucleotides are TGCGCCAGCAGCCAAGATCCCGGCGCAACAGGGGCGTTGACGGCCGAGCAGTACTTC. Translated: CASSQDPGATGALTAEQYF.